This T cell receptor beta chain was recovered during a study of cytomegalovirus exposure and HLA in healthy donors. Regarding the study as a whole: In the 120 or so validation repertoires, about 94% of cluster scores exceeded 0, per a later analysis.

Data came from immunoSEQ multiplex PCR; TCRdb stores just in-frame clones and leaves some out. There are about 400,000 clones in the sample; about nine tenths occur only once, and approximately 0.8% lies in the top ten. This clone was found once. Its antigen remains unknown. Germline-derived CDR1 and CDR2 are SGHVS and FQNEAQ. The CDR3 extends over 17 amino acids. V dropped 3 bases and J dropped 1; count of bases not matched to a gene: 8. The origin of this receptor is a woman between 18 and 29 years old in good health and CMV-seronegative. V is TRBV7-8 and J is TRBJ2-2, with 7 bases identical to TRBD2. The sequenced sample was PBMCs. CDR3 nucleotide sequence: TGTGCCAGCAGCTTTCCGGGAGGTTTAGTGAACACCGGGGAGCTGTTTTTT. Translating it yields CASSFPGGLVNTGELFF. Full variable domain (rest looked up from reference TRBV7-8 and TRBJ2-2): GAGVSQSPRYKVAKRGQDVALRCDPISGHVSLFWYQQALGQGPEFLTYFQNEAQLDKSGLPSDRFFAERPEGSVSTLKIQRTQQEDSAVYLCASSFPGGLVNTGELFFGEGSRLTVL.